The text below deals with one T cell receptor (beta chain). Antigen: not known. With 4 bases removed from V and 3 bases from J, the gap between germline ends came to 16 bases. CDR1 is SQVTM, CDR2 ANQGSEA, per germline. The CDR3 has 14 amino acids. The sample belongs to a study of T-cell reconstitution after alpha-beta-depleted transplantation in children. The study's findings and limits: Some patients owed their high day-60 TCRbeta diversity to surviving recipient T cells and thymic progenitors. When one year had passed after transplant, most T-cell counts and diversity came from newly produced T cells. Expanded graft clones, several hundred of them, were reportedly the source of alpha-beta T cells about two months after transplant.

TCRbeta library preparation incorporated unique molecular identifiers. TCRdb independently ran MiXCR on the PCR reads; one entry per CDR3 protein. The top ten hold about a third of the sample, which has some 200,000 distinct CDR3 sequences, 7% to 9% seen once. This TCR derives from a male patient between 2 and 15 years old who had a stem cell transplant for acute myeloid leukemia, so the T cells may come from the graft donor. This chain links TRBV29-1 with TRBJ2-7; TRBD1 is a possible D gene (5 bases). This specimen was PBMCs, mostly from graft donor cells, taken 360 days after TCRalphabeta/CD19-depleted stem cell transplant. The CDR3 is CSVGAGKRDYEQYF. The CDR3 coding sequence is TGCAGCGTTGGCGCAGGGAAAAGGGACTACGAGCAGTACTTC.